This T cell receptor (beta chain) was sequenced in a study of post-analysis software for immune sequencing data. The study, taken as a whole, reports: Patients showed TRBV5-6, TRBV5-1 and TRBV20-1 among four to six TRBV segments more frequent than in controls.

Unique molecular identifiers had been added to the TCR beta cDNA libraries. Each CDR3 protein gets one entry after TCRdb re-called the PCR reads with MiXCR. The table shows 750,000 to 950,000 distinct CDR3 sequences, with about 57% occurring only once. The sample holds one count of this clonotype. Its target is not known. The CDR3 is 16 residues long. Germline CDR1 and CDR2: LNHNV and YYDKDF (reference sequence). Trimming left V 8 bases short and J 0 bases short, with 20 bases between. This sequence was found in a girl aged 10 to 17 with multiple sclerosis. The V gene is TRBV15, the J gene TRBJ2-7, with D perhaps being TRBD1 or TRBD2 (5 bases each). What was sequenced was blood. The CDR3 loop reads CATAEGAGLSSYEQYF. CDR3 DNA sequence: TGTGCCACCGCAGAAGGGGCGGGCCTCAGCTCCTACGAGCAGTACTTC.